Listed below are T cell receptor beta chains from one sample, sequenced in a study of T cells after yellow fever vaccination. One entry per CDR3 protein results from TCRdb running MiXCR on the 5' RACE reads. Here the sample spans a few hundred thousand distinct CDR3 sequences, approximately 8% being singletons. The material sequenced was CD4+ T cells sorted from PBMCs, taken 5 days after the yellow fever booster vaccination. The origin of the receptors is a man aged 18 to 35 who received the YFV17D yellow fever vaccine. The CDR3 runs from the conserved cysteine through the conserved F or W. The D gene is left open where the match is weak. Clone size is not always given. Where it is, it says once, few, many or a class for expanded clones.

TGTGCCAGCAGCCAACTGCCAAGGGACACTGAAGCTTTCTTT,CASSQLPRDTEAFF,-,14,-,TRBJ1-1,TRBV3-1
TGTGCCATCAAGGCCAGGGGATATTCATCTAACTATGGCTACACCTTC,CAIKARGYSSNYGYTF,few,16,-,TRBJ1-2,TRBV10-3
TGCGCCAGCAGTCAGCCGACCGGGACAGGGGGCGTGGAGAGCACAGATACGCAGTATTTT,CASSQPTGTGGVESTDTQYF,few,20,TRBD1,TRBJ2-3,TRBV23-1
TGTGCCAGCAGTTTGACGGCGGGAAAAGGCTATGGCTACACCTTC,CASSLTAGKGYGYTF,few,15,-,TRBJ1-2,TRBV6-2/TRBV6-3
TGTGCTGTAAAAAGGACTAGCGGTTACAATGAGCAGTTCTTC,CAVKRTSGYNEQFF,few,14,TRBD2,TRBJ2-1,TRBV27
TGTGCCACCAGCAGAAAGGACAGCAATAAACCAGAAGCTTTCTTT,CATSRKDSNKPEAFF,many,15,-,TRBJ1-1,TRBV15
TGCAGTGCTAGAAGAGACAGGGGACCTGGCTACACCTTC,CSARRDRGPGYTF,many,13,TRBD1,TRBJ1-2,TRBV20-1
TGTGCCATCAGTCGACTAGCGGGAGAGACCCAGTACTTC,CAISRLAGETQYF,many,13,TRBD2,TRBJ2-5,TRBV10-3
TGTGCCAGCAGTTCCGGCAGGACTAGCACAGATACGCAGTATTTT,CASSSGRTSTDTQYF,many,15,-,TRBJ2-3,TRBV6-5
TGTGCCAGCAGCTTTGGGGGGCTGCTTGAGCAGTTCTTC,CASSFGGLLEQFF,-,13,-,TRBJ2-1,TRBV11-1
TGCGCCAGCAGCCCGGATGGGGTCAATCAGCCCCAGCATTTT,CASSPDGVNQPQHF,few,14,-,TRBJ1-5,TRBV5-1
TGTGCCAGCACGGTCGCGGGTACCTCCTACAATGAGCAGTTCTTC,CASTVAGTSYNEQFF,-,15,-,TRBJ2-1,TRBV28
TGTGCCTGGAAGAGACTGGGCTATAATGAGCAGTTCTTC,CAWKRLGYNEQFF,few,13,-,TRBJ2-1,TRBV30
TGTGCCAGCTCACCAACGGTACTCCACACCGGGGAGCTGTTTTTT,CASSPTVLHTGELFF,-,15,-,TRBJ2-2,TRBV18
TGTGCCAGCAGCTTACCGGGACAGGGCATCGGCTACACCTTC,CASSLPGQGIGYTF,-,14,TRBD1,TRBJ1-2,TRBV7-9
TGTGCCAGCAGTTTACTTCGGGGGGTCAACACCGGGGAGCTGTTTTTT,CASSLLRGVNTGELFF,many,16,TRBD2,TRBJ2-2,TRBV12-3/TRBV12-4
TGTGCCAGCAGTATCCGACGGGCCAACACTGAAGCTTTCTTT,CASSIRRANTEAFF,few,14,-,TRBJ1-1,TRBV6-1
TGTGCCAGCTCACCCCGACAGGACAATGAGCAGTTCTTC,CASSPRQDNEQFF,few,13,-,TRBJ2-1,TRBV18
TGTGCCAGCAGAGAGGGAGGGGCGGGGAACACTGAAGCTTTCTTT,CASREGGAGNTEAFF,-,15,-,TRBJ1-1,TRBV28
TGTGCCATCAGTCATCCCAGGGGGGAGCAGTTCTTC,CAISHPRGEQFF,few,12,TRBD1,TRBJ2-1,TRBV10-3
TGCAGTGCCCAAGGGGTGACTAGCGAGCAGTACTTC,CSAQGVTSEQYF,-,12,-,TRBJ2-7,TRBV20-1
TGCGCCAGCAGCACTCTACTAGCGGGGGGTGTCGATGAGCAGTTCTTC,CASSTLLAGGVDEQFF,many,16,TRBD2,TRBJ2-1,TRBV5-1
TGTGCCAGCAGCTTATCGGCCAGAAACATTCAGTACTTC,CASSLSARNIQYF,few,13,-,TRBJ2-4,TRBV7-9
TGTGCCAGTAAGACAGGTAGCAATCAGCCCCAGCATTTT,CASKTGSNQPQHF,few,13,-,TRBJ1-5,TRBV19
TGTGCCAGCAAAACAGGGGCTTCACCCCTCCACTTT,CASKTGASPLHF,many,12,TRBD1,TRBJ1-6,TRBV7-2
TGCGCCAGCAGCTTGGCCCCGGGACAGGGGACGTATGAGCAGTTCTTC,CASSLAPGQGTYEQFF,few,16,TRBD1,TRBJ2-1,TRBV5-1
TGTGCCAGCAGCCCCCACAGTAGGGGGCGAGAAAACTATGGCTACACCTTC,CASSPHSRGRENYGYTF,few,17,TRBD1,TRBJ1-2,TRBV9
TGTGCCAGCACCCTATTTCCAAACGTTCCTAACTATGGCTACACCTTC,CASTLFPNVPNYGYTF,few,16,-,TRBJ1-2,TRBV12-3/TRBV12-4
TGTGCCAGCAGCTGGGGACAGGGCACTTCACCCCTCCACTTT,CASSWGQGTSPLHF,-,14,TRBD1,TRBJ1-6,TRBV5-6
TGTGCCAGCACCGGGACAACTTATGGCTACACCTTC,CASTGTTYGYTF,-,12,-,TRBJ1-2,TRBV28
TGTGCCAGCAGTTTAGGCCAGATCCTTACTAATTATAATTCACCCCTCCACTTT,CASSLGQILTNYNSPLHF,-,18,-,TRBJ1-6,TRBV28
TGTGCCACCAGTCGGACAGATACGCAGTATTTT,CATSRTDTQYF,many,11,-,TRBJ2-3,TRBV24-1
TGCGCCAGCAGCTTAGAGACTAGCGGGGGGCTCCGTTTCTTC,CASSLETSGGLRFF,-,14,TRBD2,TRBJ2-1,TRBV5-1
TGTGCCAGCAGCCATCCAGACAGGGGGCAAGAGACCCAGTACTTC,CASSHPDRGQETQYF,-,15,TRBD1,TRBJ2-5,TRBV4-2
TGCAGTGCTGCCCGACAGGGGGCTTCCACTGAAGCTTTCTTT,CSAARQGASTEAFF,-,14,TRBD1,TRBJ1-1,TRBV20-1
TGTGCCAGCAGTCCTACCTTGGGCAGGAACTATGGCTACACCTTC,CASSPTLGRNYGYTF,few,15,-,TRBJ1-2,TRBV28
TGTGCCAGCAGCCCTGGCCCACACGGTCAGCCCCAGCATTTT,CASSPGPHGQPQHF,few,14,-,TRBJ1-5,TRBV7-2
TGTGCCAGCATATTCTCGAATCAGCCCCAGCATTTT,CASIFSNQPQHF,-,12,-,TRBJ1-5,TRBV7-3
TGTGCCAGCAGCGCGGACAGGGTAGCAGATACGCAGTATTTT,CASSADRVADTQYF,few,14,TRBD1,TRBJ2-3,TRBV6-1
TGTGCCAGCAGTGAATACGGGGAGACCGGGGAGCTGTTTTTT,CASSEYGETGELFF,-,14,-,TRBJ2-2,TRBV25-1
TGTGCCAGCTCACCACCGTCTCAGGGAGGGGAGACGCAGTATTTT,CASSPPSQGGETQYF,few,15,TRBD2,TRBJ2-3,TRBV18
TGTGCCAGCAGCTTAGTGCGGTCGAACACTGAAGCTTTCTTT,CASSLVRSNTEAFF,few,14,-,TRBJ1-1,TRBV7-9
TGCGCCAGCAGCTTGGTATCAGAAGAGACCCAGTACTTC,CASSLVSEETQYF,many,13,-,TRBJ2-5,TRBV5-1
TGTGCCAGCAGTTACTTGGATCAGCCCCAGCATTTT,CASSYLDQPQHF,-,12,-,TRBJ1-5,TRBV6-6
TGTGCCACCAGCGGTAGTGTGGTGGAGACCCAGTACTTC,CATSGSVVETQYF,-,13,-,TRBJ2-5,TRBV24-1